This T cell receptor beta chain was recorded in a study of T cells after yellow fever vaccination. Germline CDR1 SGHTA, CDR2 FQGNSA. CDR3 size: 15 residues. V was clipped by 5 bases and J by 4 bases; unmatched bases: 7. Making TCR cDNA involved 5'RACE template switching, which added UMIs and a universal primer site. TCRdb used MiXCR to reprocess the 5' RACE reads, holding one entry per CDR3 protein. The sample contains a few hundred thousand distinct CDR3 sequences, under 7.5% of which appear only once. Findings and caveats of the study: The study noted that FACS-sorted repertoires could contain abundant clonotypes contaminating from the bulk population.

Points on this clonotype: What it binds is not known.

Sequences were derived from PBMCs, sampled 5 days after the yellow fever booster vaccination. The receptor's source is a man younger than 40 who received the YFV17D yellow fever vaccine. J is TRBJ1-5 and V is TRBV7-2; 8 bases map to TRBD1. CDR3 sequence: CASSRGQGANQPQHF. The DNA of the CDR3 is TGTGCCAGCAGCCGGGGGCAGGGGGCTAATCAGCCCCAGCATTTT. Combining the CDR3 with reference TRBV7-2 and TRBJ1-5 gives the whole variable domain GAGVSQSPSNKVTEKGKDVELRCDPISGHTALYWYRQSLGQGLEFLIYFQGNSAPDKSGLPSDRFSAERTGGSVSTLTIQRTQQEDSAVYLCASSRGQGANQPQHFGDGTRLSIL.